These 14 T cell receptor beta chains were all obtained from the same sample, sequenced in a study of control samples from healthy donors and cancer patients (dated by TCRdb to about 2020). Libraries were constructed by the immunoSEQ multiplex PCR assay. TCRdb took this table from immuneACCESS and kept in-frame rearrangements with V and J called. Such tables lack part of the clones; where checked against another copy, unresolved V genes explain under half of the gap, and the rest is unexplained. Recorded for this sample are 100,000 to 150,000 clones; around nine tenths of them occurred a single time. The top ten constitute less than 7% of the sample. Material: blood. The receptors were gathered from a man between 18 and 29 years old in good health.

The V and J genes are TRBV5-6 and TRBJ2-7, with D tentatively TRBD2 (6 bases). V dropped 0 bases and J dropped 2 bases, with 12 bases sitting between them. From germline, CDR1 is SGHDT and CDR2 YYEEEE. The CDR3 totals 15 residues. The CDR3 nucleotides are TGTGCCAGCAGCTTGGTTCTAGCGTCCACCTACGAGCAGTACTTC. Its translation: CASSLVLASTYEQYF.

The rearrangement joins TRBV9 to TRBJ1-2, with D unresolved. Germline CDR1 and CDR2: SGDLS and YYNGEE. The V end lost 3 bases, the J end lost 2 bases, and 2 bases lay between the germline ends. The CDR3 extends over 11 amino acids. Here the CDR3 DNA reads TGTGCCAGCAGCGCAAACTATGGCTACACCTTC. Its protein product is CASSANYGYTF.

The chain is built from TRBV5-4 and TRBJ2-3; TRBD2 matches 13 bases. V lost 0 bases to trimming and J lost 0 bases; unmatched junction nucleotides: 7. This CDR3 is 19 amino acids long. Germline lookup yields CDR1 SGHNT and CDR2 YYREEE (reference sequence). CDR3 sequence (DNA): TGTGCCAGCAGCTTGGGACTAGCGGGGGGCACCCCTAGCACAGATACGCAGTATTTT. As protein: CASSLGLAGGTPSTDTQYF.

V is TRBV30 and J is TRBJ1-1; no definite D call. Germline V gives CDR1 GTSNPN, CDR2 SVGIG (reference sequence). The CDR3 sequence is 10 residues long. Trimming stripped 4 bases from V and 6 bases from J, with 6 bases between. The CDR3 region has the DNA TGTGCCTGGAATTTGGCTGAAGCTTTCTTT. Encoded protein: CAWNLAEAFF.

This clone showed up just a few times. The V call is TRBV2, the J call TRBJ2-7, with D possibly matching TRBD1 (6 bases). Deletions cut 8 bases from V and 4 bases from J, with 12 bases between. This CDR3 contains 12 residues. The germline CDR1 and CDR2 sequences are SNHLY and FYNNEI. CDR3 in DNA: TGTGCCAGCCGGGACATTCGGTACGAGCAGTACTTC. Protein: CASRDIRYEQYF. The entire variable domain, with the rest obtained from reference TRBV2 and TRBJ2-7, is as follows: EPEVTQTPSHQVTQMGQEVILRCVPISNHLYFYWYRQILGQKVEFLVSFYNNEISEKSEIFDDQFSVERPDGSNFTLKIRSTKLEDSAMYFCASRDIRYEQYFGPGTRLTVT.

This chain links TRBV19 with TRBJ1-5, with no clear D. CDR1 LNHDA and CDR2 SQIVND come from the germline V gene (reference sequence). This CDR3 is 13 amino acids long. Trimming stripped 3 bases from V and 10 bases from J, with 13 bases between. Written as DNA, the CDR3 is TGTGCCAGTAGTATCGGCCTCGGTAGTCCCCAGCATTTT. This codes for CASSIGLGSPQHF.

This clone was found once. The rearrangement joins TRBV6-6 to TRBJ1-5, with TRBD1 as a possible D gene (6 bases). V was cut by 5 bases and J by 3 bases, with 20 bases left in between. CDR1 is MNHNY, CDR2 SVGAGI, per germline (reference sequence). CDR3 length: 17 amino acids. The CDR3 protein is CASSGSAGGGHNQPQHF. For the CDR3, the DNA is TGTGCCAGCAGTGGATCCGCGGGGGGCGGGCACAATCAGCCCCAGCATTTT.

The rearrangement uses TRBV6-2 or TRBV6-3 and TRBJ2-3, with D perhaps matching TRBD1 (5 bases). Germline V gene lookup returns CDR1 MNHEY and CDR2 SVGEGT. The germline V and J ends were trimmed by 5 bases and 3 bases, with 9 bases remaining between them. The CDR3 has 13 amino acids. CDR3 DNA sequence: TGTGCCAGCAGTATAACAGGAACAGATACGCAGTATTTT. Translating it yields CASSITGTDTQYF.

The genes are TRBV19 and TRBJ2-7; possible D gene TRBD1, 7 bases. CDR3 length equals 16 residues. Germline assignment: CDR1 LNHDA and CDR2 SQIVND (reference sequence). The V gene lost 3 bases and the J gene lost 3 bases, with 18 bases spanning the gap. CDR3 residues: CASSIRRGRNDYEQYF. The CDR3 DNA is TGTGCCAGTAGTATTCGGAGGGGGCGAAATGACTACGAGCAGTACTTC.

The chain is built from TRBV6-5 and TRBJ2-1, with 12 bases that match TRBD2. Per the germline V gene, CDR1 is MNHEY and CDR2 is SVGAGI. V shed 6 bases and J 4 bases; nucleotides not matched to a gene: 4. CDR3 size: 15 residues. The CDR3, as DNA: TGTGCCAGCAGAGGGGGACTAGCGGGTTACAATGAGCAGTTCTTC. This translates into CASRGGLAGYNEQFF.

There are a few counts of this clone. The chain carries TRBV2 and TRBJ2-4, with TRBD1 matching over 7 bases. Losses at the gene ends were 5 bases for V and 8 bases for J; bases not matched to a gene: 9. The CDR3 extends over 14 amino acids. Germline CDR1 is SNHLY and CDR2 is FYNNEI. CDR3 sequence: CASSIDRVGDIQYF. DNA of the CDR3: TGTGCCAGCAGTATAGACAGGGTAGGAGACATTCAGTACTTC.

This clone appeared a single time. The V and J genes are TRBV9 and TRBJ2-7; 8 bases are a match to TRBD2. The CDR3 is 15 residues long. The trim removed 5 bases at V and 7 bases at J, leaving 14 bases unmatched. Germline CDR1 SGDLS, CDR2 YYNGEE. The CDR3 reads CASSRPRGGLEEQYF. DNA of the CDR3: TGTGCCAGCAGTCGACCCCGGGGGGGCCTCGAGGAGCAGTACTTC.

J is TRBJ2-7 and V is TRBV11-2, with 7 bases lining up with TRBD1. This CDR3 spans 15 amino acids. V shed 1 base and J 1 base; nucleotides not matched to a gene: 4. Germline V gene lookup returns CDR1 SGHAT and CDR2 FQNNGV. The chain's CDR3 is CASSLAWDSSYEQYF. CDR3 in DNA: TGTGCCAGCAGCTTAGCCTGGGACAGTTCCTACGAGCAGTACTTC.

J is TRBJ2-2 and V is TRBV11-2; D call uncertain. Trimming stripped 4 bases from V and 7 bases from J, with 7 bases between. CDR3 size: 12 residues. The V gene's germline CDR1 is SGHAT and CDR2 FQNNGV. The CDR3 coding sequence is TGTGCCAGCAGCTCCGCCCGCGGGGAGCTGTTTTTT. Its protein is CASSSARGELFF. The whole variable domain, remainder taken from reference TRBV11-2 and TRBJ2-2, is EAGVAQSPRYKIIEKRQSVAFWCNPISGHATLYWYQQILGQGPKLLIQFQNNGVVDDSQLPKDRFSAERLKGVDSTLKIQPAKLEDSAVYLCASSSARGELFFGEGSRLTVL.